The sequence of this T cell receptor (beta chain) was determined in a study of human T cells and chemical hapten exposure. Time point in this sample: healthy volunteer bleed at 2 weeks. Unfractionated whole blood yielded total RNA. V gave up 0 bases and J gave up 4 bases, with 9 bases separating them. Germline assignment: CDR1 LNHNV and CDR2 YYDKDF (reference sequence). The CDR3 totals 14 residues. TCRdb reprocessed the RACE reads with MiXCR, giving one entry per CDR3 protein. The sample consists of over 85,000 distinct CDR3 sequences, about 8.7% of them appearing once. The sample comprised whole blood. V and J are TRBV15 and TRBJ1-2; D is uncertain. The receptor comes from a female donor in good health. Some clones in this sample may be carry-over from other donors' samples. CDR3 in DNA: TGTGCCACCAGCAGAGATTGGAGGTCCTATGGCTACACCTTC. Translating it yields CATSRDWRSYGYTF.